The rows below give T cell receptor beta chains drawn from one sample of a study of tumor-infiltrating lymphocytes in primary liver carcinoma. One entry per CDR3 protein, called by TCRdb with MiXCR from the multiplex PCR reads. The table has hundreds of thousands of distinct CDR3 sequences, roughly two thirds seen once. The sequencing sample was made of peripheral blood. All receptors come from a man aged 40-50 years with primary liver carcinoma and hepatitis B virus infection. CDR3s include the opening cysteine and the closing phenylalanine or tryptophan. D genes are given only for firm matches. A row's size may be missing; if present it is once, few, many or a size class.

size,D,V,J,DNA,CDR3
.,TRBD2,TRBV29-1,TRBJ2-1,TGCAGCGTTGGGAGGCCGGGAGGGCCAGACAATGAGCAGTTCTTC,CSVGRPGGPDNEQFF
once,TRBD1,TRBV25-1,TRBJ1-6,TGTGCCAGCAGCGAAGGGGGCAAGAAGTCACTCCTCCACTTT,CASSEGGKKSLLHF
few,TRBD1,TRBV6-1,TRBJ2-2,TGTGCCAGCAGGGCCGACAGGGGCGCCGGGGAGCTGTTTTTT,CASRADRGAGELFF
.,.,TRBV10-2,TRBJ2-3,TGCGCCAGCAGGGTACTCGCCGGGGGCGTCACAGATACGCAGTATTTT,CASRVLAGGVTDTQYF
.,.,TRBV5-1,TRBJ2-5,TGCGCCAGCAGCTTGGTGGGGGGACTTAGGAAAGAGACCCCCTACTTC,CASSLVGGLRKETPYF
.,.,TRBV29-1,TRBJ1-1,TGCAGCTGTGTCTCAGGGTGGGGCATGAACACTGAAGCTTTCTTT,CSCVSGWGMNTEAFF
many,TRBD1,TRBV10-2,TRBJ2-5,TGCGCCAGCGCCCGGACAGGGGGCGAAGAGACCCAGTACTTC,CASARTGGEETQYF
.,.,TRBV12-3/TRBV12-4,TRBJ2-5,TGTGTCAGCTGTTTAAGCAGCGGTCAGGGGGGAGAGACCCAGTACTTC,CVSCLSSGQGGETQYF
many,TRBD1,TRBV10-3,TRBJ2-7,TGTGCCATCAGTGATAGTGACAGGGGGTCCTACGAGCAGTACTTC,CAISDSDRGSYEQYF
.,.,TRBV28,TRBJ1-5,TGTGCCAGCAAGGGGGGGGCGAATAGCAATCAGCCCCAGCATTTT,CASKGGANSNQPQHF
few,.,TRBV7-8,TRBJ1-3,TGTGCCAGCAGCCCAGCCCAGATCTCTCGAAACACCATATATTTT,CASSPAQISRNTIYF
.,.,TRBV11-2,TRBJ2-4,TGTACCAACAGCTTAGTGGCAGTGCTAACCAAAAACATTCAGTACTTC,CTNSLVAVLTKNIQYF
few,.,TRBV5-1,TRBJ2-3,TGCGCCAGCACCCCGGAGGTGGGCCTCACAGATACGCAGTATTTT,CASTPEVGLTDTQYF
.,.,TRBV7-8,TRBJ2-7,TGTGCCGGCAGCTTAGATGTGGAGACAGGATGGTACTTC,CAGSLDVETGWYF
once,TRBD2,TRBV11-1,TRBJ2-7,TGTGCCAGCAGCAGCGAGCGGGAGCCTTCCTACGAGCAGTACTTC,CASSSEREPSYEQYF
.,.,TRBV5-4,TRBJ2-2,TGTGCCAGCAGCTCTATCTGGGCGGGCTCGGGGACCGGGGAGCTGTTTTTT,CASSSIWAGSGTGELFF
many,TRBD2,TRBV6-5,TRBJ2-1,TGTGCCAGCAGTTACTCCGGCGGGAGGGCCTTCAATGAGCAGTTCTTC,CASSYSGGRAFNEQFF
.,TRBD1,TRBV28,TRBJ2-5,TGTGCCACCCAGGGACAGGGGGGAGAGACCCAGTACTTC,CATQGQGGETQYF
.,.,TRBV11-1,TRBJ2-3,TGTGCCAGTCTGGGGGATATGCAGTATTTT,CASLGDMQYF
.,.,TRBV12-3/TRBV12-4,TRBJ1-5,TGTGCCAGCACGCGGGGCACCGCAATAAATCAGCCCCAGCGCTTT,CASTRGTAINQPQRF
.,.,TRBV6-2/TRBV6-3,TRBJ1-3,TGTGCCGGCAACAACGGGGGAAACACCATATATTTT,CAGNNGGNTIYF
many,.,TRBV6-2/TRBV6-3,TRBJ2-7,TGTGCCAGCGGGGCCTACGAGCAGTACTTC,CASGAYEQYF
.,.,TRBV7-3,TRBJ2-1,TGTGCCAGCAGCTTAAGGGGGTGGGATGAGCAGTTCTTC,CASSLRGWDEQFF
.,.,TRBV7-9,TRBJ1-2,TGTGCCAGCAGCCCGGGGGAGCCTAGATCTTACTATGGCTACACCTTC,CASSPGEPRSYYGYTF
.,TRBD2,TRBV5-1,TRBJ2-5,TGCGCCAGCAGCTTGGCGGGAGGGGGACAAGAGACCCAGTACTTC,CASSLAGGGQETQYF
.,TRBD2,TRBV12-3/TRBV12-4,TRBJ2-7,TGTGCCGGCAATTTTCTAGCGGGGCCCTACGAGCAGTACTTC,CAGNFLAGPYEQYF
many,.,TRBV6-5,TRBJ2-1,TGTGCCAGCAGGGCCTCTGGGGGCGTTGAGCAGTTCTTC,CASRASGGVEQFF
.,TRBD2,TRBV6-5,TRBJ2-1,TGTGCCAGCAGTTACTTGGGTTTCGGGACTAGCGGTTACAATGGGCAGTTCTTC,CASSYLGFGTSGYNGQFF
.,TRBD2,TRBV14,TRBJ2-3,TGTGCCAGCACCCAAGACCCTAGCGGAACCCGGGTCGATACGCAGTATTTT,CASTQDPSGTRVDTQYF
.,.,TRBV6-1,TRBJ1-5,TGTACCAGCAGTGAACGGGGAAGGGATCAGCCCCATCATTTT,CTSSERGRDQPHHF
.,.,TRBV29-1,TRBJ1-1,TGCAGCGTTGTAGACACCCAAAGGACTGAAGCTTTCTTT,CSVVDTQRTEAFF
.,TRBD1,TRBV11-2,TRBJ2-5,TGTGCCTGCAGCTCGGGACAGCCCCTAGAGACCCAGTACTTC,CACSSGQPLETQYF
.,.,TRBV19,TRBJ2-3,TGTGCCAGTAGTATCGGGGGATTCACAGATACGCAGTATTTT,CASSIGGFTDTQYF
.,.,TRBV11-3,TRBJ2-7,TGTGCCAACAGCTTAGCGGCGGGCATACCATCCTACGGGCAGTACTTC,CANSLAAGIPSYGQYF
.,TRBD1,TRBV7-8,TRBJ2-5,TGTGCCAGCAGCCCCCGGGACAGGGGAAAGACCCAGTACTTC,CASSPRDRGKTQYF
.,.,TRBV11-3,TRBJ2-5,TGTGCCAGCAGCTTAGAGGGGACTGGCGGGCAAGAGACTCAGTACTTC,CASSLEGTGGQETQYF
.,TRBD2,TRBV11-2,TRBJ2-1,TGTGTCAGCAGCTTAGTCGTTCGCGGGAGCTACAGTGAGCAGTTCTTC,CVSSLVVRGSYSEQFF
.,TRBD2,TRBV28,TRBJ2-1,TGTGCCAGCAGTTCGGGACTAGTGAACTACAATGAGCAGTTCTTC,CASSSGLVNYNEQFF
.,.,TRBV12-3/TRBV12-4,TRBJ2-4,TGTGTCAGCAGTTCTAGGACCGTCCACTACCCCGAGGCCAAAAACATTCAGTACTTC,CVSSSRTVHYPEAKNIQYF
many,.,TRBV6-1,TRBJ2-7,TGCGCCAGCAGTGATAGCGGCTCCTACGAGCAGTACTTC,CASSDSGSYEQYF
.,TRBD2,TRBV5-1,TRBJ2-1,TGCGCCAGCAGCTCCGACGACCAGCGCGGGACTAGATGGTTCTTC,CASSSDDQRGTRWFF
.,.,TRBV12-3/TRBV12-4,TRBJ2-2,TGTGCCAGCATAAAGACCCGAGGAACATCCGGGGAGCTGTTTTTT,CASIKTRGTSGELFF